The 29 T cell receptor beta chains given below trace back to one sample, sequenced in a study of blood T cell repertoires in COVID-19. The table came from immunoSEQ multiplex PCR; TCRdb's copy has only in-frame clones and leaves some out. The sample has 150,000 to 250,000 clones; roughly 87% are singletons. Source material: PBMCs or T cells enriched from blood (not recorded which). All receptors come from a woman aged 25 to 39 who had recovered from COVID-19.

This clone was counted only a few times. The chain employs TRBV7-9 and TRBJ1-1; D may be TRBD1 (5 bases). The ends were cut back, 5 bases at V and 5 bases at J, with 15 bases in the middle. Per the germline V gene, CDR1 is SEHNR and CDR2 is FQNEAQ (reference sequence). There are 14 residues in the CDR3. In DNA, the CDR3 is TGTGCCAGCAGCCCCCAGGTAGGGGTGACTGAAGCTTTCTTT. Translating it yields CASSPQVGVTEAFF.

V usage is TRBV13 and J usage is TRBJ1-2; D not certain. V shed 0 bases and J shed 8 bases, with 19 bases lying between them. CDR1 PRHDT and CDR2 FYEKMQ come from the germline V gene (reference sequence). The CDR3 consists of 16 residues. CDR3 sequence: CASSLGYGQAGQGYTF. For the CDR3, the DNA is TGTGCCAGCAGCTTAGGTTATGGGCAGGCGGGTCAAGGCTACACCTTC.

The chain employs TRBV7-9 and TRBJ1-4; D ambiguous. Germline assignment: CDR1 SEHNR and CDR2 FQNEAQ (reference sequence). Trimming left V 5 bases short and J 10 bases short, with 17 bases between. This CDR3 is 14 amino acids long. CDR3 coding DNA: TGTGCCAGCAGCGATACCTCGGGGTGGGGAAAACTGTTTTTT. Its translation: CASSDTSGWGKLFF.

The chain links TRBV9 to TRBJ1-6; D is unresolved. CDR1 is SGDLS and CDR2 is YYNGEE in the germline V gene. The CDR3 contains 12 residues. V lost 3 bases and J 10 bases, leaving 8 bases between the germline ends. CDR3 DNA: TGTGCCAGCAGCGGGAGTGTATCACCCCTCCACTTT. Translation: CASSGSVSPLHF.

A single count supports this clone. The V call is TRBV4-3, the J call TRBJ2-2; 10 bases map to TRBD2. The CDR3 covers 20 residues. V shed 4 bases and J 0 bases; nucleotides not matched to a gene: 14. Looked up from germline, CDR1 is LGHNA and CDR2 is YSLEER. The CDR3 nucleotides are TGCGCCAGCAGCCCCGACCCCCCTAGCGGGGGCTTCACGAACACCGGGGAGCTGTTTTTT. It codes for CASSPDPPSGGFTNTGELFF.

About this clone itself: In the same sample, other DNA sequences code for this CDR3. The chain combines TRBV7-2 with TRBJ1-2; no definite D call. This CDR3 has 16 residues. Germline-derived CDR1 and CDR2 are SGHTA and FQGNSA. V was cut by 5 bases and J by 3 bases, with 19 bases left in between. This CDR3 is CASSPRGGRGDYGYTF. The CDR3 DNA is TGTGCCAGCAGCCCGCGCGGAGGACGGGGAGACTATGGCTACACCTTC. The whole variable domain, remainder taken from reference TRBV7-2 and TRBJ1-2, is GAGVSQSPSNKVTEKGKDVELRCDPISGHTALYWYRQSLGQGLEFLIYFQGNSAPDKSGLPSDRFSAERTGGSVSTLTIQRTQQEDSAVYLCASSPRGGRGDYGYTFGSGTRLTVV.

This clone occurred once. This chain joins TRBV29-1 and TRBJ1-1, with D possibly being TRBD1 (5 bases). The CDR3 is 15 residues long. Germline V gives CDR1 SQVTM, CDR2 ANQGSEA. Trimming took 4 bases from V and 5 from J, leaving 20 bases between them. In DNA, the CDR3 is TGCAGCGTTGCCAGAGGAGGGACTCATGGGACTGAAGCTTTCTTT. Its protein is CSVARGGTHGTEAFF.

The chain carries TRBV19 and TRBJ2-3; TRBD2 agrees at 9 bases. From germline, CDR1 is LNHDA and CDR2 SQIVND (reference sequence). V shed 4 bases and J 5 bases; nucleotides not matched to a gene: 7. The CDR3 extends over 15 amino acids. The DNA of the CDR3 is TGTGCCAGTAGTAGGCCGGGACTAGCAGTAGATACGCAGTATTTT. As protein: CASSRPGLAVDTQYF.

CDR3 DNA sequence: TGTGCCAGCAGCTTAGGAGACAGACGCCAGTACTTC. Encoded protein: CASSLGDRRQYF. V gene TRBV11-3 combines with J gene TRBJ2-5; maybe TRBD1 (5 bases). Trimming pared 1 base from V and 10 bases from J, leaving 10 bases between. The CDR3 contains 12 residues. CDR1 is SGHNT and CDR2 is YENEEA in the germline V gene.

The gene calls are TRBV19 and TRBJ1-2, with a possible D match to TRBD1 (5 bases). Trimming stripped 7 bases from V and 4 bases from J, with 19 bases between. CDR1 and CDR2 from the germline V gene are LNHDA and SQIVND (reference sequence). The CDR3 runs 15 residues. CDR3 coding DNA: TGTGCCAGTACCAAGACAGTAATCTACAGCTATGGCTACACCTTC. It specifies CASTKTVIYSYGYTF.

The chain carries TRBV28 and TRBJ2-7, with D perhaps TRBD1 (7 bases). Germline-derived CDR1 and CDR2 are MDHEN and SYDVKM. This CDR3 has 15 residues. V was trimmed by 6 bases and J by 0 bases, leaving 15 bases between them. In DNA form, the CDR3 reads TGTGCCAGCAGCCCAGCAGGGGGGCCCTCCTACGAGCAGTACTTC. Its protein is CASSPAGGPSYEQYF.

CDR3 in DNA: TGTGCCACCAGTGACCCTGGACAACCTAATGAAAAACTGTTTTTT. Its translation is CATSDPGQPNEKLFF. This chain links TRBV24-1 with TRBJ1-4; D is perhaps TRBD1 (5 bases). V was trimmed by 4 bases and J by 3 bases, leaving 11 bases between them. The CDR3 spans 15 residues. Per germline, CDR1 KGHDR and CDR2 SFDVKD.

This rearrangement joins TRBV7-2 to TRBJ1-5; weak D call: TRBD1 (5 bases). CDR1 and CDR2 from the germline V gene are SGHTA and FQGNSA. V was shortened by 4 bases and J by 5 bases, with 9 bases between the two germline ends. The CDR3 length is 13 residues. DNA of the CDR3: TGTGCCAGCAGCTACAGGTTGGATCAGCCCCAGCATTTT. It is translated as CASSYRLDQPQHF.

This clone was seen a few times. V and J are TRBV2 and TRBJ2-3, with D tentatively TRBD2 (6 bases). Germline lookup yields CDR1 SNHLY and CDR2 FYNNEI. The V and J ends lost 3 bases and 2 bases respectively, with 18 bases between them. The CDR3 runs 17 residues. As DNA, the CDR3 is TGTGCCAGCAGTGAGTTAAAGGGAGGAGTTACCACAGATACGCAGTATTTT. Translation: CASSELKGGVTTDTQYF.

The DNA of the CDR3 is TGTGCCAGCAGCCAGCCACAGGGGGCCCTGCAGTATGGCTACACCTTC. It encodes CASSQPQGALQYGYTF. This chain connects TRBV4-2 to TRBJ1-2; TRBD1 aligns across 9 bases. CDR1 and CDR2 (germline): LGHNA, YNFKEQ. This CDR3 spans 16 amino acids. J gave up 5 bases and V 3 bases, and 10 bases lay outside the gene matches.

The rearrangement uses TRBV21-1 and TRBJ1-5; no check of the table's D call, TRBD1, against the DNA was made. TRBV21-1 represents a pseudogene. This CDR3 is built from 20 residues. The CDR3 loop reads CASSALQGGFTKHGNQPQHF. The CDR3 region has the DNA TGTGCCAGCAGCGCCCTACAGGGTGGGTTCACCAAACATGGCAATCAGCCCCAGCATTTT.

This clone appeared a single time. V is TRBV19 and J is TRBJ2-3, with 7 nucleotides matching TRBD1. Germline V gene data show CDR1 as LNHDA and CDR2 as SQIVND (reference sequence). The CDR3 loop spans 15 amino acids. The V and J ends lost 3 bases and 1 base, in that order; junction bases with no gene match: 4. The CDR3 loop reads CASSIPTGRTDTQYF. For the CDR3, the DNA is TGTGCCAGTAGTATCCCGACAGGGCGCACAGATACGCAGTATTTT.

The V and J genes are TRBV6-2 or TRBV6-3 and TRBJ2-5, with TRBD2 as a possible D gene (6 bases). The CDR3 loop spans 13 amino acids. Trimming took 4 bases from V and 4 from J, leaving 10 bases between them. The germline CDR1 and CDR2 sequences are MNHEY and SVGEGT. CDR3 sequence: CASSLWGVETQYF. The CDR3, as DNA: TGTGCCAGCAGTTTGTGGGGGGTAGAGACCCAGTACTTC.

V usage is TRBV25-1 and J usage is TRBJ1-2, with TRBD1 matching over 7 bases. This CDR3 has 16 residues. Germline loops: CDR1 MGHDK, CDR2 SYGVNS. The V and J ends lost 5 bases and 7 bases, in that order; junction bases with no gene match: 16. As DNA, the CDR3 is TGTGCCAGCAGTCCCAGGGGGGAAGGGGGCGTCTCTGGCTACACCTTC. Translation gives CASSPRGEGGVSGYTF.

The CDR3 is CASSYRGSNQPQHF. CDR3 DNA: TGTGCCAGCAGTTATAGGGGCAGCAATCAGCCCCAGCATTTT. This chain uses TRBV2 with TRBJ1-5, with D perhaps matching TRBD1 (5 bases). The ends were cut back, 5 bases at V and 1 base at J, with 9 bases in the middle. The germline V gene has CDR1 SNHLY and CDR2 FYNNEI. This CDR3 is 14 amino acids long.

This clone has more than one count but fewer than ten. J is TRBJ2-1 and V is TRBV28, with 7 bases aligning to TRBD2. This CDR3 has 13 amino acids. From germline, CDR1 is MDHEN and CDR2 SYDVKM. The V and J ends lost 2 bases and 8 bases, in that order; junction bases with no gene match: 3. The CDR3 region has the DNA TGTGCCAGCAGTTTAGCGGGAGTTCATGAGCAGTTCTTC. Encoded protein: CASSLAGVHEQFF.

The chain links TRBV5-1 to TRBJ1-1; 9 positions agree with TRBD1. CDR3 length: 14 residues. Germline CDR1 reads SGHRS; CDR2 reads YFSETQ. Trimming at V came to 5 bases and at J to 5 bases, leaving 7 bases not matched to a gene. The CDR3 is CASRPTGGGTEAFF. CDR3 coding DNA: TGCGCCAGCAGGCCGACAGGGGGTGGGACTGAAGCTTTCTTT.

The chain is built from TRBV5-1 and TRBJ1-3; 7 bases agree with TRBD1. From germline, CDR1 is SGHRS and CDR2 YFSETQ. The CDR3 contains 15 residues. The J segment lost 6 bases and the V segment lost 7 bases, leaving 13 bases of the junction unmatched. CDR3 sequence (DNA): TGCGCCAGCTATGGGACAGAAGAAGGCGAAAACACCATATATTTT. Translated, it gives CASYGTEEGENTIYF. Filled out from reference TRBV5-1 and TRBJ1-3, the complete variable domain reads KAGVTQTPRYLIKTRGQQVTLSCSPISGHRSVSWYQQTPGQGLQFLFEYFSETQRNKGNFPGRFSGRQFSNSRSEMNVSTLELGDSALYLCASYGTEEGENTIYFGEGSWLTVV.

The chain joins TRBV30 to TRBJ1-2, with a tentative D call TRBD1 (5 bases). CDR3 length: 13 amino acids. The germline gives CDR1 GTSNPN, CDR2 SVGIG (reference sequence). Trimming took off 4 bases at V and 3 bases at J, with 12 bases between the two ends. The CDR3 nucleotides are TGTGCCTGGATAACGGGGGAAGACTATGGCTACACCTTC. Protein product: CAWITGEDYGYTF. Full variable domain (rest looked up from reference TRBV30 and TRBJ1-2): SQTIHQWPATLVQPVGSPLSLECTVEGTSNPNLYWYRQAAGRGLQLLFYSVGIGQISSEVPQNLSASRPQDRQFILSSKKLLLSDSGFYLCAWITGEDYGYTFGSGTRLTVV.

Only a few counts were recorded for this clone. The CDR3 coding sequence is TGTGCCAGCAGCGAGGGGGCAGAGATAGATCAGCCCCAGCATTTT. Its translation is CASSEGAEIDQPQHF. This rearrangement joins TRBV9 to TRBJ1-5, with 7 bases identical to TRBD1. This CDR3 region has 15 residues. The germline V gene has CDR1 SGDLS and CDR2 YYNGEE. Germline trimming cut 3 bases from V and 5 bases from J; bases unmatched to any gene: 8.

The V and J genes are TRBV29-1 and TRBJ1-1, with TRBD1 matching over 9 bases. J lost 4 bases, V lost 2 bases, and 8 bases had no gene match. Germline V gives CDR1 SQVTM, CDR2 ANQGSEA. The CDR3 extends over 15 amino acids. CDR3 sequence: CSVELGTGHGTEAFF. The CDR3 DNA follows: TGCAGCGTTGAATTGGGGACAGGGCATGGCACTGAAGCTTTCTTT.

V and J are TRBV2 and TRBJ1-2, with 7 bases identical to TRBD1. V shed 8 bases, J shed 0 bases, and the junction held 6 bases outside the gene matches. Germline V gene data show CDR1 as SNHLY and CDR2 as FYNNEI. The CDR3 extends over 14 amino acids. For the CDR3, the DNA is TGTGCCAGCCTTCAGGGGGGCACTAACTATGGCTACACCTTC. Protein: CASLQGGTNYGYTF.

The chain uses TRBV4-2 and TRBJ2-7; perhaps TRBD1 as D (5 bases). In germline, CDR1 is LGHNA, CDR2 YNFKEQ. Trimming removed 4 bases at V and 3 bases at J, with 13 bases between. The CDR3 covers 14 residues. The CDR3 spells CASSPTDTYYEQYF. The CDR3 bases are TGTGCCAGCAGCCCTACGGACACGTACTACGAGCAGTACTTC.

The sample holds a few counts of this clone. The chain uses TRBV19 and TRBJ1-1; TRBD1 matches at 9 bases. V lost 6 bases and J lost 3; bases outside the gene matches: 5. Germline CDR1 LNHDA, CDR2 SQIVND (reference sequence). This CDR3 comprises 14 residues. CDR3 residues: CASRRDRVDTEAFF. Here the CDR3 DNA reads TGTGCCAGTAGGAGGGACAGGGTGGACACTGAAGCTTTCTTT.